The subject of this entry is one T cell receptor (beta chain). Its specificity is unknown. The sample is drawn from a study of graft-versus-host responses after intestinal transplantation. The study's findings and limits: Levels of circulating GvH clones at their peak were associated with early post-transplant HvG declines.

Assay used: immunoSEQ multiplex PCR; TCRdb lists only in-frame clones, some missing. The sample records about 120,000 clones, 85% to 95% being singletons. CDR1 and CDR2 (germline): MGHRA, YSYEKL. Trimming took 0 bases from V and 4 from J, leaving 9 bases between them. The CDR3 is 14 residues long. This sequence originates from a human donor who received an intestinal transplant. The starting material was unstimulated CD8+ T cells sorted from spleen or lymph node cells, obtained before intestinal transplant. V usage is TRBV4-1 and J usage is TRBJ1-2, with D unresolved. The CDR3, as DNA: TGCGCCAGCAGCCAAGATTGGGGATCCTATGGCTACACCTTC. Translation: CASSQDWGSYGYTF.